One and the same sample provided the 27 T cell receptor beta chains below, sequenced in a study of regulatory T cells in long-lasting Graves disease. Time point here: newly diagnosed GD, antithyroid drugs for less than 3 months. Scientists built the TCR library using RNA that was extracted from PBMCs. For TCR beta, libraries came from iRepertoire HTBI primers and Arm-PCR of CDR3 regions. MiXCR, run by TCRdb on the multiplex PCR reads, gives a single entry per CDR3 protein. The sample lists more than 450,000 distinct CDR3 sequences; around 12% were seen once. These data were also reused for a study on T cells in Graves' hyperthyroidism and ophthalmopathy.

Sequenced material: peripheral blood mononuclear cells (PBMCs), taken at new diagnosis, from a patient treated with antithyroid drugs. These receptors all come from a woman in her 30s with Graves disease.

In regard to this clonotype: A far larger clone is a single base away, which makes a read error likely. The genes are TRBV11-2 and TRBJ2-3; TRBD1 matches 7 bases. The last part of the DNA fits TRBJ2-7 better; the J call may be wrong. The CDR3 covers 13 residues. Germline V gene data show CDR1 as SGHAT and CDR2 as FQNNGV. CDR3 in amino acids: CVSSLGDSYEQYF. Written as DNA, the CDR3 is TGTGTCAGCAGCTTAGGGGACAGTTACGAGCAGTACTTC.

This clonotype showed up just a few times. The V and J genes are TRBV20-1 and TRBJ1-1; D possibly corresponds to TRBD1 (5 bases). Trimming removed 6 bases from V and 1 base from J, with 12 bases in between. The CDR3 sequence is 13 residues long. Germline V gives CDR1 DFQATT, CDR2 SNEGSKA (reference sequence). This CDR3 reads CSATLDTNTEAFF. DNA for the CDR3: TGCAGTGCGACCTTGGACACGAACACTGAAGCTTTCTTT.

In this sample, this clonotype turned up many times. The gene calls are TRBV18 and TRBJ2-5; D gene unclear. CDR1 KGHSH and CDR2 LQKENI come from the germline V gene. Trimming pared 2 bases from V and 1 base from J, leaving 14 bases between. The CDR3 covers 16 residues. The CDR3: CASSPLSALVQETQYF. DNA for the CDR3: TGTGCCAGCTCACCATTATCAGCTCTCGTCCAAGAGACCCAGTACTTC.

CDR3 coding DNA: TGTGCCAGCAGCCCGGGACTTACCGCCTACGAGCAGTACTTC. Amino acid sequence: CASSPGLTAYEQYF. The chain links TRBV9 to TRBJ2-7, with a tentative D call TRBD2 (6 bases). The CDR3 spans 14 residues. Trimming removed 4 bases at V and 2 bases at J, with 13 bases between. CDR1 and CDR2 (germline): SGDLS, YYNGEE.

The table lists this clonotype with many counts. The V and J genes are TRBV29-1 and TRBJ1-2; D is ambiguous. Trimming pared 2 bases from V and 4 bases from J, leaving 14 bases between. CDR3 length equals 14 residues. The germline CDR1 and CDR2 sequences are SQVTM and ANQGSEA. The CDR3 loop reads CSVETPVEIYGYTF. CDR3 nucleotide sequence: TGCAGCGTTGAAACCCCGGTAGAAATCTATGGCTACACCTTC.

This chain joins TRBV12-3 or TRBV12-4 and TRBJ2-3; 12 bases align to TRBD2. The CDR3 totals 14 residues. The J segment lost 5 bases and the V segment lost 5 bases, leaving 2 bases of the junction unmatched. The CDR3 region has the DNA TGTGCCAGCAGTCGACTAGCGGGAGTAGATACGCAGTATTTT. It encodes CASSRLAGVDTQYF.

This chain links TRBV5-6 with TRBJ2-7; the match to TRBD1 covers 10 bases. The CDR3 has 14 residues. J gave up 5 bases and V 6 bases, and 8 bases lay outside the gene matches. From germline, CDR1 is SGHDT and CDR2 YYEEEE. The DNA for the CDR3 is TGTGCCAGCATTGATCGGGACAGGGGTAACGAGCAGTACTTC. It yields the protein CASIDRDRGNEQYF.

This clonotype was seen at least ten times. V usage is TRBV6-2 or TRBV6-3 and J usage is TRBJ1-6, with 7 bases aligning to TRBD1. The CDR3 has 14 amino acids. Trimming took 4 bases from V and 8 from J; bases not matched to a gene: 5. The V gene's germline CDR1 is MNHEY and CDR2 SVGEGT. CDR3 sequence (DNA): TGTGCCAGCAGTTTTGGGACAGAGGATTCACCCCTCCACTTT. Amino acids: CASSFGTEDSPLHF.

This clonotype was observed at least ten times. V gene TRBV15 combines with J gene TRBJ1-4; no clear D gene. Trimming removed 3 bases from V and 2 bases from J, with 10 bases in between. The CDR3 covers 15 residues. From germline, CDR1 is LNHNV and CDR2 YYDKDF (reference sequence). The CDR3 DNA reads TGTGCCACCAGCAGGTCAACAGCTACTAATGAAAAACTGTTTTTT. This translates into CATSRSTATNEKLFF.

This clonotype showed up many times. The rearrangement uses TRBV7-3 and TRBJ2-3; 7 nucleotides line up with TRBD2. Trimming took 2 bases from V and 0 from J; bases not matched to a gene: 8. The germline gives CDR1 SGHTA, CDR2 FQGTGA. This CDR3 has 17 residues. For the CDR3, the DNA is TGTGCCAGCAGCTTAGGTTTGCCGCGGGAGAGCACAGATACGCAGTATTTT. Its protein is CASSLGLPRESTDTQYF.

This clonotype appeared many times. This chain joins TRBV27 and TRBJ1-5, with a weak D call TRBD1 (5 bases). Germline V gene data show CDR1 as MNHEY and CDR2 as SMNVEV (reference sequence). This CDR3 is 15 amino acids long. Trimming took 0 bases from V and 4 from J, leaving 10 bases between them. The CDR3 loop reads CASSLSAGRNQPQHF. The DNA of the CDR3 is TGTGCCAGCAGTTTATCGGCAGGGAGGAATCAGCCCCAGCATTTT.

This clonotype was observed many times. The chain is built from TRBV7-9 and TRBJ1-2; tentatively, D is TRBD1 (5 bases). The germline gives CDR1 SEHNR, CDR2 FQNEAQ (reference sequence). V lost 1 base, J lost 4 bases, and 7 bases lay in between. CDR3 size: 13 residues. The CDR3 protein is CASSLGDFYGYTF. The CDR3 DNA is TGTGCCAGCAGCTTAGGGGACTTCTATGGCTACACCTTC.

Of note for this clonotype: A read error may be the cause here, since a much bigger clone is one base away. The rearrangement uses TRBV7-3 and TRBJ2-7; the D gene is possibly TRBD1 (6 bases). Germline V lookup: CDR1 SGHTA, CDR2 FQGTGA. The CDR3 has 13 amino acids. Between the trimmed V and J ends, which lost 1 base and 3 bases, there was a span of 7 bases. The CDR3 sequence: CASSLMGHYEQYF. The CDR3 coding sequence is TGTGCCAGCAGCTTAATGGGACACTACGAGCAGTACTTC.

This chain joins TRBV5-1 and TRBJ2-3; the D is unclear. The CDR3 loop spans 13 amino acids. Germline-derived CDR1 and CDR2 are SGHRS and YFSETQ. V gave up 1 base and J gave up 5 bases, with 8 bases separating them. The CDR3 sequence: CASSLRWRDTQYF. CDR3 DNA sequence: TGCGCCAGCAGCTTGCGGTGGAGAGATACGCAGTATTTT.

At least ten counts were recorded for this clonotype. This sequence joins TRBV29-1 and TRBJ2-1; D gene uncertain. V gave up 0 bases and J gave up 10 bases, with 10 bases separating them. Germline CDR1 and CDR2: SQVTM and ANQGSEA. The CDR3 has 12 residues. CDR3 nucleotides: TGCAGCGTTGAAGATCAAGTTCCCGAGCAGTTCTTC. The encoded protein is CSVEDQVPEQFF.

V is TRBV28 and J is TRBJ2-3; no clear D gene. Germline values: CDR1 MDHEN, CDR2 SYDVKM. Trimming left V 5 bases short and J 7 bases short, with 16 bases between. The CDR3 extends over 14 amino acids. This CDR3 is CASSGSITMNTQYF. In DNA form, the CDR3 reads TGTGCCAGCAGTGGATCTATCACTATGAATACGCAGTATTTT.

This clonotype was counted ten times or more. The chain carries TRBV2 and TRBJ1-1; no reliable D call. The germline gives CDR1 SNHLY, CDR2 FYNNEI. The CDR3 totals 13 residues. The V end was cut by 5 bases, the J end by 0 bases, with 7 bases between. CDR3 DNA sequence: TGTGCCAGCAGTATAGAGGTGAACACTGAAGCTTTCTTT. This translates into CASSIEVNTEAFF.

This clonotype has a count of ten or more. The chain recombines TRBV4-2 with TRBJ1-1; a weak D match, TRBD1 (6 bases). Trimming took off 2 bases at V and 6 bases at J, with 22 bases between the two ends. Germline V lookup: CDR1 LGHNA, CDR2 YNFKEQ. CDR3 size: 17 residues. The chain's CDR3 is CASSQIWVEGGKAEAFF. Written as DNA, the CDR3 is TGTGCCAGCAGCCAAATATGGGTCGAAGGGGGGAAGGCTGAAGCTTTCTTT.

This clonotype was counted many times. The chain links TRBV7-2 to TRBJ2-1, with D tentatively TRBD2 (5 bases). V was pared by 2 bases and J by 6 bases, with 14 bases between. Germline loops: CDR1 SGHTA, CDR2 FQGNSA. The CDR3 extends over 15 amino acids. The DNA of the CDR3 is TGTGCCAGCAGCTTAACTGGAGGTCCGGGCAATGAGCAGTTCTTC. It yields the protein CASSLTGGPGNEQFF.

The V and J genes are TRBV5-6 and TRBJ2-1; maybe TRBD1 (5 bases). The CDR3 sequence is 12 residues long. Germline values: CDR1 SGHDT, CDR2 YYEEEE. Trimming cost V 2 bases and J 8 bases, with 8 bases left between them. The CDR3 spells CASSLGHYEQFF. Here the CDR3 DNA reads TGTGCCAGCAGCTTAGGACACTATGAGCAGTTCTTC.

With respect to this clonotype: A much larger clone lies a single base off, so this may be a read error. V and J are TRBV20-1 and TRBJ2-7; 8 positions match TRBD1. There are 14 residues in the CDR3. Germline V CDR1 and CDR2: DFQATT, SNEGSKA (reference sequence). V gave up 4 bases and J gave up 7 bases; unmatched junction bases: 12. CDR3 in amino acids: CSATGTGTYNEQYF. The DNA of the CDR3 is TGCAGTGCTACTGGGACAGGTACCTACAATGAGCAGTACTTC.

About this clonotype itself: A much larger clone differs from this one at a single base, so this may be a read error. The CDR3 here is CAGSLDEQFF. The CDR3 nucleotides are TGTGCCGGCAGTTTGGATGAGCAGTTCTTC. This rearrangement joins TRBV28 to TRBJ2-1; D gene uncertain. Germline lookup yields CDR1 MDHEN and CDR2 SYDVKM. The CDR3 runs 10 residues.

This clonotype appeared a few times. This could be a read error, since a much larger clone is one nucleotide away. This chain links TRBV7-9 with TRBJ1-2; D perhaps matches TRBD1 (6 bases). Trimming pared 6 bases from V and 6 bases from J, leaving 8 bases between. Germline loops: CDR1 SEHNR, CDR2 FQNEAQ (reference sequence). This CDR3 has 11 amino acids. The CDR3, as DNA: TGTGCCAGCAGGTACAGGGATGGCTACACCTTC. Protein: CASRYRDGYTF.

This clonotype occurred many times. The chain recombines TRBV9 with TRBJ1-1; the D is unclear. Trimming stripped 4 bases from V and 3 bases from J, with 13 bases between. CDR1 SGDLS and CDR2 YYNGEE come from the germline V gene. This CDR3 spans 14 amino acids. The chain's CDR3 is CASSRAEVDTEAFF. DNA for the CDR3: TGTGCCAGCAGCAGGGCTGAGGTTGACACTGAAGCTTTCTTT.

This sequence joins TRBV6-1 and TRBJ2-2; possible D gene TRBD2, 6 bases. The CDR3 contains 15 residues. The germline gives CDR1 MNHNS, CDR2 SASEGT. The V and J ends lost 6 bases and 7 bases respectively, with 18 bases between them. The CDR3 reads CASSFLGGPGGELFF. CDR3 coding DNA: TGTGCCAGCAGCTTCCTCGGAGGGCCGGGCGGGGAGCTGTTTTTT.

Ten or more counts support this clonotype. A read error may account for a junction end that differs from germline. This chain uses TRBV11-2 with TRBJ1-1; 7 bases agree with TRBD1. Germline V gives CDR1 SGHAT, CDR2 FQNNGV. The CDR3 contains 13 residues. The CDR3 DNA follows: TGTGCCAGCAGTTTAGACAGGGTAGCTGAAGCTTTCTTT. Its translation is CASSLDRVAEAFF.

This clonotype occurred a few times. The chain has TRBV10-3 and TRBJ1-2, with D possibly TRBD1 on 5 matching bases. CDR1 is ENHRY, CDR2 SYGVKD, per germline. CDR3 size: 14 residues. V lost 3 bases and J 7 bases, leaving 15 bases between the germline ends. CDR3 protein: CAISDGGWGVGYTF. CDR3 sequence (DNA): TGTGCCATCAGTGACGGGGGATGGGGCGTTGGCTACACCTTC.